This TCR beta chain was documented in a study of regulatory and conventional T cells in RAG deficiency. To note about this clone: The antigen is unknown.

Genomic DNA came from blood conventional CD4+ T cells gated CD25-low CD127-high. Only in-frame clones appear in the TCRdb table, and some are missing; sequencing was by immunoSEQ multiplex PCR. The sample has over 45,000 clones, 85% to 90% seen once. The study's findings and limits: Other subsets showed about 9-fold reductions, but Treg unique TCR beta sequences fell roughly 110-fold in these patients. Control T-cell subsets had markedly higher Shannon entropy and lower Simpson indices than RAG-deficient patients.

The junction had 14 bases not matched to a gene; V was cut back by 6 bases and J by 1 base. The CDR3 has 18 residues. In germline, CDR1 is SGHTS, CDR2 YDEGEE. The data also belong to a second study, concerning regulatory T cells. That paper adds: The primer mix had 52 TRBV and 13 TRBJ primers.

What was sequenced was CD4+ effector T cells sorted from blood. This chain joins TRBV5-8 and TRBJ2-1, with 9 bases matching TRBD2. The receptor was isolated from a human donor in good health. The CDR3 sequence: CASIVKRGATISYNEQFF. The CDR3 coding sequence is TGTGCCAGCATCGTAAAGCGGGGGGCCACTATTTCCTACAATGAGCAGTTCTTC.